This TCR beta chain came from a study of T cell responses to AZD1222 COVID-19 vaccine. In germline, CDR1 is MDHEN, CDR2 SYDVKM. Between the trimmed V and J ends, which lost 5 bases and 4 bases, there was a span of 14 bases. CDR3 length: 14 residues. Using immunoSEQ multiplex PCR, the repertoire was profiled, and TCRdb retains in-frame clones only, with some absent. This sample has approximately 190,000 clones, with around 94% found just once. The sample in question was peripheral blood, obtained on day 0 of AZD1222 vaccination. The TCR originated in an adult in good health. V is TRBV28 and J is TRBJ1-2; weak D call: TRBD1 (6 bases). The CDR3 is CASSNYRAGYGYTF. The CDR3 DNA reads TGTGCCAGCAGTAACTACAGGGCTGGCTATGGCTACACCTTC.